The clone carrying this T cell receptor beta chain turned up a few times. Antigen: not known. An end of the junction differs from the germline gene, which may be a read error. TCRdb recomputed calls from the 5' RACE reads with MiXCR, one row per CDR3 protein. The sample lists roughly 280,000 distinct CDR3 sequences; 20% were seen once. This sample was taken from a study of CD8 T cells in ankylosing spondylitis. Study conclusions and caveats: The clones that were linked to disease were reported to be significantly enriched in matched synovial fluid samples from ankylosing spondylitis patients. Typical of ankylosing spondylitis blood, it appeared, was a TCR beta motif of eight highly homologous variants. CD8+ by phenotype, disease-linked clones were relatively rare in peripheral blood. Several of the motif variants were reported before in synovial fluid and blood from reactive arthritis.

The sample comprised blood, either unsorted or a sorted T cell fraction (not recorded which). The source of this sequence is a male donor with ankylosing spondylitis or in good health (not recorded which).

The CDR3 region has the DNA TGCGCCAGCAGCTCGGACAGCGATTATGGTTACACCTTC. It codes for CASSSDSDYGYTF. The J gene is TRBJ1-2, the V gene TRBV5-1; D is possibly TRBD1 (6 bases). The CDR3 has 13 amino acids. Germline CDR1 reads SGHRS; CDR2 reads YFSETQ.